Detailed here is one TCR beta chain. The record originates from a study of T cell responses to AZD1222 COVID-19 vaccine. Sequencing used immunoSEQ multiplex PCR; TCRdb keeps in-frame clones, though not all of them. Of fewer than 85,000 clones detected, roughly 91% appear once; the ten largest clones hold about 5%. Germline-derived CDR1 and CDR2 are SGHRS and YFSETQ. CDR3 length equals 17 residues. V shed 0 bases and J shed 3 bases, with 15 bases lying between them. V is TRBV5-1 and J is TRBJ1-4; D perhaps matches TRBD1 (6 bases). This sequence was found in an adult who received the MenACWY meningococcal vaccine as a control. This material consisted of peripheral blood, taken 28 days after the second dose of the MenACWY control vaccine. The CDR3 DNA reads TGCGCCAGCAGCTTGGTCACCGACAGGCCCTCTAATGAAAAACTGTTTTTT. Translating it yields CASSLVTDRPSNEKLFF.